The table lists the clone carrying this TCR beta chain with a few counts. What it binds is unknown. This sample was included in a study of post-analysis software for immune sequencing data. Study-level findings and limits: Roughly five TRBV segments were more frequent in patients than controls; TRBV5-6, TRBV5-1 and TRBV20-1 belonged to this group.

Unique molecular identifiers featured in each of the TCR beta cDNA libraries. TCRdb reprocessed the PCR reads with MiXCR, giving one entry per CDR3 protein. This table holds fewer than 700,000 distinct CDR3 sequences, roughly two fifths found once. The germline CDR1 and CDR2 sequences are MDHEN and SYDVKM. CDR3 size: 15 residues. Trimming stripped 3 bases from V and 6 bases from J, with 16 bases between. The sequenced sample consisted of blood. The TCR originated in a girl between 5 and 17 years old with multiple sclerosis. The V and J genes are TRBV28 and TRBJ2-3; D unclear. The CDR3 nucleotides are TGTGCCAGCAGTTTTGAAACGAGCTTCGGCGATACGCAGTATTTT. This gives the protein CASSFETSFGDTQYF.